The 15 T cell receptor beta chains below were found in one sample sequenced in a study of molecular identifiers for immune sequencing clone quantification. Via MiXCR, TCRdb re-called the PCR reads, giving one row per CDR3 protein. The sample carries 45,000 to 60,000 distinct CDR3 sequences, about a third recorded once. Sequencing was performed on naive CD8+ T cells from blood, with Jurkat cell RNA spiked in. The subset is: FACS-sorted CD8+CD4-CCR7+CD45RA+ naive T cells. These receptors came from a human donor in good health. Some libraries in this study had Jurkat cell RNA spiked in.

For this clonotype: The CDR3 end shows no conserved phenylalanine or tryptophan, and so a read error is likely. The V call is TRBV28, the J call TRBJ2-1; D is perhaps TRBD2 (6 bases). Trimming stripped 6 bases from V and 6 bases from J, with 12 bases between. Per germline, CDR1 MDHEN and CDR2 SYDVKM. The CDR3 length is 13 residues. This CDR3 is CASRRGTPNEQFI. CDR3 coding DNA: TGTGCCAGCAGACGCGGGACCCCCAATGAGCAGTTCATC.

The chain links TRBV5-3 to TRBJ2-7; D gene unclear. TRBV5-3 is recorded as an ORF, its role being uncertain. The CDR3 totals 14 residues. V lost 8 bases and J lost 0, with 15 bases in between. The CDR3 loop is CASGPGWSSYEQYF. CDR3 coding DNA: TGTGCCAGCGGCCCGGGCTGGAGCTCCTACGAGCAGTACTTC.

This chain links TRBV28 with TRBJ1-5; D gene ambiguous. V lost 1 base to trimming and J lost 8 bases, with 12 bases between them. The CDR3 consists of 14 residues. Germline V gene lookup returns CDR1 MDHEN and CDR2 SYDVKM. CDR3 sequence: CASSLYGNHEPQHF. As DNA, the CDR3 is TGTGCCAGCAGTTTATACGGAAATCATGAGCCCCAGCATTTT.

Points on this clonotype: A much larger clone lies one base from this, so it may be a read error. V usage is TRBV7-9 and J usage is TRBJ2-7; D call uncertain. The CDR3 spans 12 residues. Looked up from germline, CDR1 is SEHNR and CDR2 is FQNEAQ (reference sequence). V lost 6 bases and J 6 bases, leaving 12 bases between the germline ends. The CDR3 DNA sequence: TGTGCCAGCAGGGCGCCGGGTGCCGAGCAGTACTTC. This encodes CASRAPGAEQYF.

Only a few counts were recorded for this clonotype. The chain is built from TRBV4-1 and TRBJ2-3; D may be TRBD2 (6 bases). V was cut by 11 bases and J by 4 bases, with 19 bases left in between. Germline values: CDR1 MGHRA, CDR2 YSYEKL. This CDR3 is 14 amino acids long. Here the CDR3 reads CAVARVGLADTQYF. In DNA, the CDR3 is TGCGCCGTGGCGAGGGTGGGACTGGCAGATACGCAGTATTTT.

About this clonotype itself: A read error may account for a junction end that differs from germline. The chain employs TRBV29-1 and TRBJ1-1; 7 bases match TRBD1. This CDR3 is built from 12 residues. Germline V gene lookup returns CDR1 SQVTM and CDR2 ANQGSEA. The CDR3 sequence is CSGEDEQGPAFF. The CDR3 DNA reads as TGCAGCGGTGAAGATGAACAGGGGCCGGCTTTCTTT. The full variable domain, in which reference TRBV29-1 and TRBJ1-1 provide the parts outside the CDR3, is SAVISQKPSRDICQRGTSLTIQCQVDSQVTMMFWYRQQPGQSLTLIATANQGSEATYESGFVIDKFPISRPNLTFSTLTVSNMSPEDSSIYLCSGEDEQGPAFFGQGTRLTVV.

Regarding this clonotype: An end of the junction does not agree with germline; a read error may underlie this. The chain recombines TRBV19 with TRBJ2-4; no definite D call. Germline V CDR1 and CDR2: LNHDA, SQIVND (reference sequence). The CDR3 loop spans 16 amino acids. CDR3: CAGSMAPGGAKNIQYF. The CDR3 DNA is TGTGCCGGTAGTATGGCCCCCGGTGGGGCCAAAAACATTCAGTACTTC.

In regard to this clonotype: A clone one base away is much larger, so this may be a read error. This sequence joins TRBV7-2 and TRBJ2-7; perhaps TRBD2 as D (5 bases). CDR1 and CDR2 from the germline V gene are SGHTA and FQGNSA. V was clipped by 3 bases and J by 3 bases, with 9 bases between them. CDR3 length: 13 residues. The CDR3 region is CASSLPSRYEQYF. The CDR3 nucleotides read TGTGCCAGCAGCTTGCCTAGCCGCTACGAGCAGTACTTC.

To note about this clonotype: The CDR3 ends on some other residue instead of the conserved phenylalanine or tryptophan, so this is likely a read error. The chain uses TRBV5-6 and TRBJ2-3; D gene ambiguous. Germline CDR1 reads SGHDT; CDR2 reads YYEEEE. V was pared by 3 bases and J by 2 bases, with 4 bases between. This CDR3 contains 12 residues. The CDR3 sequence: CASSSLTDTQYL. CDR3 bases: TGTGCCAGCAGCTCCCTCACAGATACGCAGTATTTA.

A few counts support this clonotype. The rearrangement links TRBV27 to TRBJ1-6; no definite D call. The CDR3 extends over 11 amino acids. The V and J ends lost 7 bases and 9 bases respectively, with 7 bases between them. The germline V gene encodes CDR1 MNHEY and CDR2 SMNVEV (reference sequence). CDR3 residues: CASNASSPLHF. In DNA form, the CDR3 reads TGTGCCAGCAATGCCAGTTCACCCCTCCACTTT.

This clonotype was seen a few times. This chain uses TRBV15 with TRBJ2-7, with 11 bases identical to TRBD2. Losses at the gene ends were 4 bases for V and 4 bases for J; bases not matched to a gene: 3. CDR1 LNHNV and CDR2 YYDKDF come from the germline V gene (reference sequence). The CDR3 contains 14 residues. CDR3 in DNA: TGTGCCACCAGCAACGGACTAGCGGGTTACGAGCAGTACTTC. Translated, it gives CATSNGLAGYEQYF.

The genes are TRBV19 and TRBJ2-3; no clear D gene. Trimming cost V 5 bases and J 5 bases, with 5 bases left between them. This CDR3 has 11 residues. Germline values: CDR1 LNHDA, CDR2 SQIVND (reference sequence). Here the CDR3 reads CASSWVDTQYF. The CDR3 DNA is TGTGCCAGTAGTTGGGTAGATACGCAGTATTTT.

With respect to this clonotype: This may stem from a read error, because a much larger clone lies one nucleotide away. This likely comes from a read error, as the CDR3 has no conserved phenylalanine or tryptophan at its end. The rearrangement joins TRBV7-6 to TRBJ1-1, with a possible D match to TRBD1 (5 bases). CDR3 length: 12 amino acids. The V gene's germline CDR1 is SGHVS and CDR2 FNYEAQ. The germline V and J ends were trimmed by 4 bases and 11 bases, with 14 bases remaining between them. The DNA for the CDR3 is TGTGCCAGCAGCTCCCCGTTGGGGGAGGCTTTCTCT. Residues: CASSSPLGEAFS.

As to this clonotype: This is likely a read error, given that the CDR3 carries no conserved phenylalanine or tryptophan at its end. The rearrangement links TRBV2 to TRBJ2-3; 11 bases map to TRBD2. The V gene's germline CDR1 is SNHLY and CDR2 FYNNEI. The trim removed 1 base at V and 0 bases at J, leaving 6 bases unmatched. The CDR3 contains 18 residues. The CDR3: CASSEGTWTSGSTDTQYY. The CDR3 DNA is TGTGCCAGCAGTGAAGGGACCTGGACTAGCGGGAGCACAGATACGCAGTATTAT.

There are many counts of this clonotype. The chain couples TRBV7-2 to TRBJ2-7; tentatively, D is TRBD2 (6 bases). Germline lookup yields CDR1 SGHTA and CDR2 FQGNSA. The V and J ends lost 5 bases and 3 bases respectively, with 14 bases between them. The CDR3 covers 14 residues. CDR3 amino acids: CASSPWLANYEQYF. The DNA of the CDR3 is TGTGCCAGCAGCCCGTGGCTAGCGAACTACGAGCAGTACTTC.